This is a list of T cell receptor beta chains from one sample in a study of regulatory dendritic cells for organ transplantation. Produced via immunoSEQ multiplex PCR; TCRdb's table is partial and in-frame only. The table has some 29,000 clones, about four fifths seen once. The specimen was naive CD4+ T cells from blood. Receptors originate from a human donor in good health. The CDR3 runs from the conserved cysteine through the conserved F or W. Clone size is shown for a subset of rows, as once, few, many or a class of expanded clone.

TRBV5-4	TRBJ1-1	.	CASSPVALTGNTEAFF
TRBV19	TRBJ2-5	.	CASRRQLGETQYF
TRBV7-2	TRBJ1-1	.	CASSLWDRKTNTEAFF
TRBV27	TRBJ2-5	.	CASSLSVGGAPKTQYF
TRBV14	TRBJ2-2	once	CASSRIQVAGGNTGELFF
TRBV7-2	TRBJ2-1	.	CASSSGLANNEQFF
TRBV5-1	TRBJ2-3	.	CASSSGLAGGDTQYF
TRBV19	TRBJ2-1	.	CASSIDGGNNEQFF
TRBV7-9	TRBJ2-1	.	CASSSNEQFF
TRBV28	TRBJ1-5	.	CASSTGQDNQPQHF
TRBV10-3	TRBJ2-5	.	CAISESTGQETQYF
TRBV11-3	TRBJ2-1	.	CASSLEAYNEQFF
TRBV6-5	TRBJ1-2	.	CASSYSGFPGYTF
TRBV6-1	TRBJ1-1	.	CASKGTGVNTEAFF
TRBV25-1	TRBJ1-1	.	CASSRINGGTEAFF
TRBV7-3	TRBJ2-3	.	CASSWKTGTSGSDTQYF
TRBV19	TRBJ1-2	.	CASSMGTGHGYTF
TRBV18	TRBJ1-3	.	CASSPPGTYFGNTIYF
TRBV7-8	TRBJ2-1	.	CASSLGLANEQFF
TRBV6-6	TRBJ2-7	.	CASSSNRVRSYEQYF
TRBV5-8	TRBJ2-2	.	CASSYDPRGTGELFF
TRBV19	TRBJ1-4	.	CASSIPTGFNEKLFF
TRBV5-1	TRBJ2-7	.	CASSLVGEFNEQYF
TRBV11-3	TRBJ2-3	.	CASSLGAGTQYF